The 15 T cell receptor beta chains below were found in one sample sequenced in a study of response to subunit inactivated influenza vaccine (dated by TCRdb to the late 2010s). The meaning of the sample's time point label: more than 40 days after influenza vaccine administration. Receptor amplification or capture employed RT-PCR. The sequencer was an Illumina HiSeq 2500. TCRdb applied fastp at Q25 and MiXCR to the public reads, then kept only in-frame beta chains. Records with the same CDR3 protein are collapsed into one entry carrying the most frequent genes and DNA. The sample yields hundreds of thousands of distinct CDR3 sequences; about 10% were counted once. Approximately 12% of the sample is in the top ten clones. The material sequenced was PBMCs from blood, taken more than 35 days after vaccination. All receptors come from a man between 45 and 60 years old who received an inactivated influenza vaccine. Donor details come from another sample of the same person, matched by shared clones.

This clonotype was counted ten times or more. CDR3: CATTMDRENSPLHF. As DNA, the CDR3 is TGTGCCACCACCATGGACAGGGAAAATTCACCCCTCCACTTT. The chain carries TRBV24-1 and TRBJ1-6; the match to TRBD1 covers 8 bases. The length of the CDR3 is 14 residues. Germline CDR1 KGHDR, CDR2 SFDVKD. V was clipped by 8 bases and J by 7 bases; unmatched bases: 6.

This clonotype was picked up many times. This chain joins TRBV29-1 and TRBJ2-1, with D unclear. Germline V gene lookup returns CDR1 SQVTM and CDR2 ANQGSEA. There are 13 residues in the CDR3. Deletions cut 1 base from V and 5 bases from J, with 9 bases between. The CDR3 region is CSVEAFGDNEQFF. The CDR3 DNA follows: TGCAGCGTTGAAGCTTTTGGGGACAATGAGCAGTTCTTC.

The chain links TRBV28 to TRBJ2-3; TRBD1 aligns across 7 bases. CDR3 length equals 15 residues. Unmatched junction bases numbered 10, after V lost 10 bases and J lost 0 bases. CDR1 and CDR2 (germline): MDHEN, SYDVKM. DNA of the CDR3: TGTGCCACCTTTCAGGGGGTTTTGAGCACAGATACGCAGTATTTT. It encodes CATFQGVLSTDTQYF.

J is TRBJ2-1 and V is TRBV9; D ambiguous. This CDR3 has 13 amino acids. Germline V lookup: CDR1 SGDLS, CDR2 YYNGEE. V was shortened by 3 bases and J by 8 bases, with 12 bases between the two germline ends. The CDR3 coding sequence is TGTGCCAGCAGCGCAGTGGCAGGCTATGAGCAGTTCTTC. This gives the protein CASSAVAGYEQFF.

The CDR3 is CASSRDRLPNQPQHF. For the CDR3, the DNA is TGTGCCAGCAGTCGCGACAGGCTCCCAAATCAGCCCCAGCATTTT. This chain links TRBV12-3 or TRBV12-4 with TRBJ1-5; TRBD1 is a possible D gene (6 bases). With 5 bases removed from V and 4 bases from J, the gap between germline ends came to 15 bases. The CDR3 is 15 amino acids.

This clonotype occurred many times. This chain links TRBV7-2 with TRBJ2-2; either TRBD1 or TRBD2 may supply D (6 bases each). V was cut by 0 bases and J by 4 bases, with 12 bases left in between. Germline V lookup: CDR1 SGHTA, CDR2 FQGNSA. This CDR3 spans 16 amino acids. CDR3 in DNA: TGTGCCAGCAGCTTAGCGCAGGGGAGGAGCACCGGGGAGCTGTTTTTT. It encodes CASSLAQGRSTGELFF.

This clonotype occurred many times. This chain joins TRBV20-1 and TRBJ1-2; 10 nucleotides match TRBD1. The junction had 3 bases not matched to a gene; V was cut back by 3 bases and J by 8 bases. The CDR3 covers 12 residues. Germline V gives CDR1 DFQATT, CDR2 SNEGSKA (reference sequence). DNA of the CDR3: TGCAGTGCTAGGACAGGGGGCGACGGCTACACCTTC. It codes for CSARTGGDGYTF.

The CDR3 DNA reads as TGTGCCAGCAGTTTAGGCAGGTACACCGGGGAGCTGTTTTTT. Residues: CASSLGRYTGELFF. This chain joins TRBV12-3 or TRBV12-4 and TRBJ2-2; D call uncertain. Deletions cut 1 base from V and 3 bases from J, with 6 bases between. The CDR3 spans 14 residues.

This clonotype was counted a few times. V and J are TRBV20-1 and TRBJ1-2; 9 bases align to TRBD1. CDR3 size: 13 residues. Trimming at V came to 8 bases and at J to 7 bases, leaving 11 bases not matched to a gene. Germline CDR1 DFQATT, CDR2 SNEGSKA (reference sequence). CDR3 region: CSTAQGARSGYTF. The CDR3 DNA sequence: TGCAGTACTGCACAGGGGGCAAGAAGTGGCTACACCTTC.

The table lists this clonotype with a few counts. The CDR3 here is CASSFWGTTGELFF. The CDR3 coding sequence is TGTGCCAGCAGTTTTTGGGGGACCACCGGGGAGCTGTTTTTT. The chain uses TRBV12-3 or TRBV12-4 and TRBJ2-2; D possibly matches TRBD1 or TRBD2 (5 bases each). Trimming removed 3 bases from V and 4 bases from J, with 9 bases in between. The length of the CDR3 is 14 residues.

The chain is built from TRBV7-9 and TRBJ2-1; no firm D call. Germline CDR1 reads SEHNR; CDR2 reads FQNEAQ (reference sequence). The CDR3 is 12 amino acids. Trimming cost V 6 bases and J 11 bases, with 14 bases left between them. The CDR3 nucleotides are TGTGCCAGCAGTTCCTCTCATCTAAAGCAGTTCTTC. The encoded protein is CASSSSHLKQFF.

This chain uses TRBV7-8 with TRBJ2-1, with a possible D match to TRBD1 (5 bases). Per germline, CDR1 SGHVS and CDR2 FQNEAQ. V lost 5 bases to trimming and J lost 8 bases, with 19 bases between them. The CDR3 runs to 15 residues. DNA for the CDR3: TGTGCCAGCAGCCCCATTAGCAGGGATATGGATGAGCAGTTCTTC. Its protein product is CASSPISRDMDEQFF.

The chain recombines TRBV29-1 with TRBJ2-7; 10 bases line up with TRBD2. The CDR3 is made up of 11 amino acids. CDR1 and CDR2 (germline): SQVTM, ANQGSEA. The J segment lost 6 bases and the V segment lost 7 bases, leaving 3 bases of the junction unmatched. The CDR3 DNA reads as TGCAGCGGCGGGACTAGCGTCGAGCAGTACTTC. Translated, it gives CSGGTSVEQYF.

A few counts support this clonotype. CDR3 protein: CASSFSLGLAGGNEQFF. The DNA of the CDR3 is TGTGCCAGCAGTTTTAGTCTAGGTCTAGCGGGAGGAAATGAGCAGTTCTTC. This chain connects TRBV12-3 or TRBV12-4 to TRBJ2-1; 11 nucleotides match TRBD2. This CDR3 has 17 residues. Losses at the gene ends were 3 bases for V and 7 bases for J; bases not matched to a gene: 11.

The chain links TRBV12-3 or TRBV12-4 to TRBJ2-3; D is uncertain. V lost 1 base and J lost 7, with 12 bases in between. There are 14 residues in the CDR3. The CDR3 DNA is TGTGCCAGCAGTTTAGTTTCGGTTAGGCATACGCAGTATTTT. Protein product: CASSLVSVRHTQYF.